A single sample is the source of the 26 T cell receptor beta chains below, sequenced in a study of regulatory T cells in long-lasting Graves disease. The time point denotes: newly diagnosed GD, antithyroid drugs for less than 3 months. PBMCs were the source of the RNA used for TCR sequencing. Construction of TCR beta libraries relied on iRepertoire HTBI primers and on Arm-PCR targeting CDR3 regions. MiXCR was run by TCRdb on the multiplex PCR reads, yielding one entry per CDR3 protein. The sample carries about 460,000 distinct CDR3 sequences, 14% recorded once. The same specimen was also included in a second study, on T cells in Graves' hyperthyroidism and ophthalmopathy.

The material sequenced was peripheral blood mononuclear cells (PBMCs), taken at new diagnosis, from a patient treated with antithyroid drugs. The receptor set was obtained from a woman in her forties or fifties with Graves disease.

The V and J genes are TRBV20-1 and TRBJ2-5; the D gene is possibly TRBD1 (6 bases). The CDR3 runs 12 residues. V lost 5 bases, J lost 3 bases, and 10 bases lay in between. Germline V CDR1 and CDR2: DFQATT, SNEGSKA (reference sequence). CDR3 amino acids: CSAADRKETQYF. CDR3 DNA sequence: TGCAGTGCTGCGGACAGAAAAGAGACCCAGTACTTC.

This clonotype was found many times. CDR3: CSASSLGDTQYF. CDR3 DNA: TGCAGTGCTAGTTCCCTAGGAGATACGCAGTATTTT. The genes are TRBV20-1 and TRBJ2-3, with unresolved D. Trimming pared 3 bases from V and 5 bases from J, leaving 9 bases between. Looked up from germline, CDR1 is DFQATT and CDR2 is SNEGSKA (reference sequence). This CDR3 has 12 residues.

The chain joins TRBV5-4 to TRBJ2-5; TRBD2 agrees at 16 bases. The CDR3 has 18 amino acids. Germline assignment: CDR1 SGHNT and CDR2 YYREEE (reference sequence). Trimming removed 3 bases from V and 1 base from J; junction bases left unmatched: 6. The CDR3 sequence is CASSWGLAGGGGQETQYF. Written as DNA, the CDR3 is TGTGCCAGCAGCTGGGGACTAGCGGGAGGGGGGGGCCAAGAGACCCAGTACTTC.

This clonotype was recorded at least ten times. CDR3 coding DNA: TGTGCCTGGAGGGGGTTTGGCACTGAAGCTTTCTTT. It is translated as CAWRGFGTEAFF. The V gene is TRBV30, the J gene TRBJ1-1; no definite D call. This CDR3 comprises 12 residues. Trimming cost V 3 bases and J 4 bases, with 9 bases left between them. Germline-derived CDR1 and CDR2 are GTSNPN and SVGIG (reference sequence).

This clonotype appeared many times. The rearrangement links TRBV3-1 to TRBJ2-1; D not resolved. Trimming cost V 3 bases and J 2 bases, with 8 bases left between them. The CDR3 is 14 amino acids. Germline assignment: CDR1 LGHDT and CDR2 YNNKEL (reference sequence). The CDR3 here is CASSHVGTYNEQFF. Here the CDR3 DNA reads TGTGCCAGCAGCCACGTGGGAACCTACAATGAGCAGTTCTTC.

This clonotype showed up many times. The chain carries TRBV6-2 or TRBV6-3 and TRBJ2-1; D is unclear. This CDR3 region has 14 residues. V was trimmed by 4 bases and J by 0 bases, leaving 7 bases between them. Germline values: CDR1 MNHEY, CDR2 SVGEGT. CDR3 nucleotide sequence: TGTGCCAGCAGTTCTCAAGCCTCCTACAATGAGCAGTTCTTC. It codes for CASSSQASYNEQFF.

At least ten counts were recorded for this clonotype. This chain connects TRBV29-1 to TRBJ2-5, with D uncertain. Germline loops: CDR1 SQVTM, CDR2 ANQGSEA. This CDR3 region has 11 residues. Trimming took 6 bases from V and 5 from J, leaving 10 bases between them. CDR3 in amino acids: CSVRLTETQYF. The CDR3 DNA reads as TGCAGCGTAAGACTTACGGAGACCCAGTACTTC.

This clonotype was recorded many times. J is TRBJ2-1 and V is TRBV27; 8 bases match TRBD2. The germline V gene encodes CDR1 MNHEY and CDR2 SMNVEV (reference sequence). This CDR3 region has 17 residues. J gave up 10 bases and V 2 bases, and 16 bases lay outside the gene matches. CDR3 nucleotide sequence: TGTGCCAGCAGTTTAATCCCGGGACTAGTGGGGGGAGGGGAGCAGTTCTTC. Protein product: CASSLIPGLVGGGEQFF.

This clonotype appeared many times. This chain connects TRBV27 to TRBJ2-1; TRBD2 agrees at 11 bases. The CDR3 totals 15 residues. V gave up 2 bases and J gave up 9 bases; unmatched junction bases: 6. Germline values: CDR1 MNHEY, CDR2 SMNVEV (reference sequence). As DNA, the CDR3 is TGTGCCAGCAGTTTACTAGCGGGAGGCCGGGTTGAGCAGTTCTTC. Translation: CASSLLAGGRVEQFF.

The sample holds a few counts of this clonotype. V usage is TRBV20-1 and J usage is TRBJ1-3, with D perhaps matching TRBD1 (6 bases). Trimming took off 3 bases at V and 4 bases at J, with 13 bases between the two ends. The CDR3 spans 14 residues. CDR1 is DFQATT, CDR2 SNEGSKA, per germline (reference sequence). The CDR3 nucleotides read TGCAGTGCTAGGGAAACAGGGACCGGAAACACCATATATTTT. Protein product: CSARETGTGNTIYF.

This clonotype was recorded at least ten times. V is TRBV18 and J is TRBJ1-1; TRBD1 is a possible D gene (6 bases). Trimming stripped 3 bases from V and 7 bases from J, with 15 bases between. The germline CDR1 and CDR2 sequences are KGHSH and LQKENI. The CDR3 has 14 amino acids. The DNA for the CDR3 is TGTGCCAGCTCACCCCGAGACAGGAGCCTTGAAGCTTTCTTT. Translated: CASSPRDRSLEAFF.

This clonotype was observed a handful of times. The chain uses TRBV27 and TRBJ1-1; D not certain. Trimming left V 4 bases short and J 0 bases short, with 9 bases between. The CDR3 runs to 14 residues. Germline V lookup: CDR1 MNHEY, CDR2 SMNVEV (reference sequence). This chain's CDR3 is CASSSSHVNTEAFF. The CDR3 DNA reads as TGTGCCAGCAGTTCCTCCCATGTGAACACTGAAGCTTTCTTT.

This clonotype was seen many times. The chain couples TRBV20-1 to TRBJ2-7; 9 bases match TRBD2. Losses at the gene ends were 6 bases for V and 2 bases for J; bases not matched to a gene: 11. The CDR3 is made up of 15 amino acids. The germline gives CDR1 DFQATT, CDR2 SNEGSKA (reference sequence). For the CDR3, the DNA is TGCAGTGCCCCGCCCTTAGCGGGAGTTGCCTACGAGCAGTACTTC. Its protein product is CSAPPLAGVAYEQYF.

In this sample, this clonotype turned up many times. The chain combines TRBV28 with TRBJ1-5; D may be TRBD1 (5 bases). The germline CDR1 and CDR2 sequences are MDHEN and SYDVKM. Trimming stripped 1 base from V and 9 bases from J, with 13 bases between. The CDR3 totals 14 residues. The CDR3 protein is CASSLSGTTRPQHF. CDR3 bases: TGTGCCAGCAGTTTATCTGGGACGACGCGGCCCCAGCATTTT.

This chain links TRBV27 with TRBJ1-6; TRBD1 matches 8 bases. CDR1 is MNHEY and CDR2 is SMNVEV in the germline V gene (reference sequence). This CDR3 region has 15 residues. V gave up 6 bases and J gave up 9 bases; unmatched junction bases: 10. DNA for the CDR3: TGTGCCAGCAGGGACTATGGGCAGGGGGCTTCACCCCTCCACTTT. It yields the protein CASRDYGQGASPLHF.

This clonotype was seen a few times. A much larger clone lies one base from this, so it may be a read error. J is TRBJ1-1 and V is TRBV11-2; D perhaps matches TRBD1 (6 bases). V shed 5 bases and J shed 0 bases, with 16 bases lying between them. The CDR3 extends over 16 amino acids. Germline assignment: CDR1 SGHAT and CDR2 FQNNGV. The chain's CDR3 is CASSQGRGSLNTEAFF. As DNA, the CDR3 is TGTGCCAGCAGCCAGGGGCGGGGGAGCCTGAACACTGAAGCTTTCTTT.

This clonotype was counted ten times or more. The V and J genes are TRBV2 and TRBJ2-7, with D possibly TRBD1 on 5 matching bases. Per the germline V gene, CDR1 is SNHLY and CDR2 is FYNNEI. The V gene lost 6 bases and the J gene lost 2 bases, with 8 bases spanning the gap. This CDR3 is 12 amino acids long. The CDR3 DNA sequence: TGTGCCAGCAGGGACAAAACCTACGAGCAGTACTTC. Its protein is CASRDKTYEQYF.

V is TRBV5-1 and J is TRBJ1-2; D remains unclear. The CDR3 has 14 residues. Germline loops: CDR1 SGHRS, CDR2 YFSETQ. V lost 4 bases and J lost 5, with 15 bases in between. The CDR3 DNA reads TGCGCCAGCAGCCCGTTGAGGGCCGGGTATGGCTACACCTTC. Amino acid sequence: CASSPLRAGYGYTF.

This clonotype was detected only a few times. V is TRBV4-1 and J is TRBJ2-7, with TRBD1 matching 8 bases. This CDR3 is built from 16 residues. CDR1 MGHRA and CDR2 YSYEKL come from the germline V gene. Trimming at V came to 0 bases and at J to 9 bases, leaving 13 bases not matched to a gene. In nucleotides, the CDR3 is TGCGCCAGCAGCCAAGATTGGGGCAGGGGGCCCTCGGGGCAGTACTTC. It encodes CASSQDWGRGPSGQYF.

The chain has TRBV10-3 and TRBJ2-7; 7 bases line up with TRBD2. J lost 4 bases, V lost 2 bases, and 11 bases had no gene match. There are 16 residues in the CDR3. CDR1 and CDR2 (germline): ENHRY, SYGVKD. The CDR3 sequence is CAISEPSWRERYEQYF. As DNA, the CDR3 is TGTGCCATCAGTGAGCCCTCTTGGCGGGAGAGGTACGAGCAGTACTTC.

There are many counts of this clonotype. The chain has TRBV7-3 and TRBJ1-1; maybe TRBD1 (5 bases). The V gene's germline CDR1 is SGHTA and CDR2 FQGTGA. CDR3 length: 17 residues. Trimming took 5 bases from V and 3 from J, leaving 22 bases between them. The CDR3 here is CASSPTPGEGRDTEAFF. The CDR3 nucleotides are TGTGCCAGCAGCCCAACTCCGGGGGAAGGTAGGGACACTGAAGCTTTCTTT.

V is TRBV9 and J is TRBJ2-3, with D maybe TRBD2 (6 bases). Germline V gene lookup returns CDR1 SGDLS and CDR2 YYNGEE. This CDR3 contains 14 residues. The V and J ends lost 2 bases and 4 bases respectively, with 11 bases between them. The CDR3 DNA is TGTGCCAGCAGCGTGTCGGGCGGGGCAGATACGCAGTATTTT. Amino acid sequence: CASSVSGGADTQYF. Together with reference TRBV9 and TRBJ2-3, the CDR3 gives the full variable domain: DSGVTQTPKHLITATGQRVTLRCSPRSGDLSVYWYQQSLDQGLQFLIQYYNGEERAKGNILERFSAQQFPDLHSELNLSSLELGDSALYFCASSVSGGADTQYFGPGTRLTVL.

Comment on this clonotype: A read error is possible here, since a much larger clone lies one base away. The genes are TRBV5-1 and TRBJ2-1; D is ambiguous. CDR3 size: 14 residues. The V gene's germline CDR1 is SGHRS and CDR2 YFSETQ. This chain's CDR3 is CASSFGEVYNGQFF. In DNA, the CDR3 is TGCGCCAGCAGCTTTGGGGAAGTCTACAATGGGCAGTTCTTC.

The chain is built from TRBV6-5 and TRBJ1-4; no firm D call. Trimming pared 0 bases from V and 7 bases from J, leaving 18 bases between. There are 17 residues in the CDR3. Germline-derived CDR1 and CDR2 are MNHEY and SVGAGI. The CDR3 sequence: CASSYSSGNLLFEKLFF. The CDR3 DNA reads as TGTGCCAGCAGTTACTCGAGTGGGAATTTGCTGTTTGAAAAACTGTTTTTT.

This clonotype was seen a handful of times. The chain has TRBV30 and TRBJ2-7; D call uncertain. The V and J ends lost 1 base and 1 base respectively, with 14 bases between them. CDR1 GTSNPN and CDR2 SVGIG come from the germline V gene (reference sequence). This CDR3 spans 15 amino acids. This chain's CDR3 is CAWSGSLTSSYEQYF. For the CDR3, the DNA is TGTGCCTGGAGTGGGTCCCTCACGTCTTCCTACGAGCAGTACTTC. The complete variable domain, with remaining parts taken from reference TRBV30 and TRBJ2-7, reads SQTIHQWPATLVQPVGSPLSLECTVEGTSNPNLYWYRQAAGRGLQLLFYSVGIGQISSEVPQNLSASRPQDRQFILSSKKLLLSDSGFYLCAWSGSLTSSYEQYFGPGTRLTVT.

This clonotype was observed at least ten times. The genes are TRBV12-3 or TRBV12-4 and TRBJ2-7, with D unresolved. The CDR3 spans 12 residues. V lost 2 bases, J lost 7 bases, and 9 bases lay in between. CDR3 sequence reads: CASSLSVEEQYF. For the CDR3, the DNA is TGTGCCAGCAGTTTATCGGTAGAGGAGCAGTACTTC.